Described below is a single T cell receptor beta chain sequence and its context. Its specificity is unknown. This sample stems from a study of monozygotic twins with inflammatory bowel disease. TCRdb re-called the 5' RACE reads and shows each CDR3 protein once, DNA omitted. The sample spans approximately 85,000 distinct CDR3 sequences; the ten largest clones claim approximately 7%. The CDR3 extends over 21 amino acids. Per germline, CDR1 SGHAT and CDR2 FQNNGV. Overall study results and limits: Fewer clonotypes were shared with others by IBD patients than by healthy twins, especially with disease activity. No one strong IBD-associated signal or clonotype was supported.

The receptor was derived from a human donor with ulcerative colitis or Crohn's disease, or a healthy co-twin of an affected twin (not recorded which). Sequenced input: blood. The chain employs TRBV11-2 and TRBJ2-2; checking the TCRdb D call of TRBD1 is not possible without DNA. This CDR3 reads CASSIHTGKGIDYANTGELFF.